A selection of T cell receptor beta chains follows, all from one sample in a study of molecular identifiers for immune sequencing clone quantification. One entry per CDR3 protein results from TCRdb running MiXCR on the PCR reads. The sample comprises over 50,000 distinct CDR3 sequences, more than 35% of which are singletons, and 3.8% rests with the top ten. The sequenced sample was naive CD8+ T cells from blood, with Jurkat cell RNA spiked in. The receptors were sampled from a human donor in good health. Some libraries in this study had Jurkat cell RNA spiked in. CDR3s include the opening cysteine and the closing phenylalanine or tryptophan. Fields, in order: V gene, clone size, D gene, J gene, CDR3 protein, CDR3 DNA. D genes are given only for firm matches. A clone size is listed for some rows: how often the clone was seen (once, few, many), or a class if it is expanded.

>TRBV13|many|TRBD2|TRBJ2-2
CASSRGLAEIDTGELFF
TGTGCCAGCAGCCGGGGACTAGCGGAGATTGACACCGGGGAGCTGTTTTTT
>TRBV6-2/TRBV6-3|few|NA|TRBJ2-2
CAGALGRPESTGELFF
TGTGCCGGGGCGCTAGGGCGCCCAGAATCCACCGGGGAGCTGTTTTTT
>TRBV16|NA|NA|TRBJ2-6
CASSQYEGSGANVLTF
TGTGCCAGCAGCCAATACGAAGGCTCTGGGGCCAACGTCCTGACTTTC
>TRBV7-9|NA|TRBD2|TRBJ2-1
CASSSDPTSGRYNEQFF
TGTGCCAGCAGCTCAGACCCCACTAGCGGGAGGTACAATGAGCAGTTCTTC
>TRBV27|NA|TRBD2|TRBJ2-5
CASRGLAGKETQYF
TGTGCCAGCAGGGGACTAGCGGGGAAAGAGACCCAGTACTTC
>TRBV7-2|many|NA|TRBJ2-1
CASSLVTEQFF
TGTGCCAGCAGCTTAGTAACCGAGCAGTTCTTC
>TRBV5-6|few|NA|TRBJ1-1
CASSFYNTEAFF
TGTGCCAGCAGCTTTTATAACACTGAAGCTTTCTTT
>TRBV25-1|few|NA|TRBJ2-3
CASSEGKTPGTQYF
TGTGCCAGCAGTGAAGGGAAGACCCCGGGTACGCAGTATTTT
>TRBV6-1|few|NA|TRBJ2-7
CASSEMYTYEQYF
TGTGCCAGCAGTGAAATGTACACTTACGAGCAGTACTTC
>TRBV19|NA|NA|TRBJ2-3
CASSIGPAGILDTQYF
TGTGCCAGTAGTATAGGGCCAGCGGGTATCCTAGATACGCAGTATTTT